This T cell receptor (beta chain) is drawn from a study of T cells in Graves' hyperthyroidism and ophthalmopathy. Study results and caveats: Ophthalmopathy was told apart from stable hyperthyroidism by a 13 V-J model.

Looked up from germline, CDR1 is MNHEY and CDR2 is SMNVEV (reference sequence). Trimming stripped 3 bases from V and 7 bases from J, with 22 bases between. The CDR3 has 17 amino acids. Regarding this clonotype: Antigen: not known.

Amplification targeted TCR beta CDR3 regions from RNA transcripts. The HTBI set primed first-round TCR CDR3 RT-PCR. A single record per CDR3 protein comes from TCRdb applying MiXCR to the multiplex PCR reads. The table records fewer than 350,000 distinct CDR3 sequences, roughly a fifth of them present only once. An absence of ophthalmopathy progression within 18 months meant stable Graves' hyperthyroidism. Those with hyperthyroidism were 18 to 65 years old, newly diagnosed, and ill for under 2 months. This sequence was found in a woman aged 50 to 60 with Graves' hyperthyroidism. Sequences were obtained from blood. This chain links TRBV27 with TRBJ2-1, with D perhaps TRBD1 (6 bases). The CDR3 sequence: CASSLNRDRRTGNEQFF. DNA for the CDR3: TGTGCCAGCAGTTTGAACCGCGACAGGCGGACGGGGAATGAGCAGTTCTTC.